This entry describes one TCR beta chain. What it binds is not known. It was with 60 Vbeta and 13 Jbeta primers that the PCR ran. TCRdb's copy holds only in-frame clones and misses some; the assay was immunoSEQ multiplex PCR. The sample includes over 100,000 clones, around 79% seen only once; the top ten take approximately 2.1%. The data belong to a study of cytomegalovirus exposure and HLA in healthy donors. Whole-study findings and limits: What was likely a sequencing artifact was a cluster of highly shared sequence variants. Trimming of TCR beta V- and J-genes showed a link, identified in a later analysis, to a missense DCLRE1C variant.

Between the trimmed V and J ends, which lost 6 bases and 8 bases, there was a span of 22 bases. The CDR3 totals 15 residues. From germline, CDR1 is LNHDA and CDR2 SQIVND (reference sequence). At sampling all donors were nominally healthy, likely with unrecorded immune exposures. Sample: PBMCs. This rearrangement joins TRBV19 to TRBJ1-2; no clear D gene. The source of this sequence is a woman between 40 and 55 years old in good health and CMV-seropositive. CDR3 region: CASRRTSGGLWGYTF. Here the CDR3 DNA reads TGTGCCAGTAGGAGGACGTCGGGCGGGCTCTGGGGCTACACCTTC.